The 11 T cell receptor beta chains below all came from one sample that was sequenced in a study of T cell responses to AZD1222 COVID-19 vaccine. Clones were read by immunoSEQ multiplex PCR, and TCRdb kept only the in-frame ones, dropping some. Seen here are about 110,000 clones, 70% to 90% observed once, and the top ten hold approximately 15%. The sample here was peripheral blood, taken on day 0 of AZD1222 vaccination. These receptor sequences come from an adult in good health.

The chain links TRBV6-4 to TRBJ2-5, with 9 positions matching TRBD2. Germline V lookup: CDR1 MRHNA, CDR2 SNTAGT. There are 15 residues in the CDR3. Germline trimming cut 7 bases from V and 4 bases from J; bases unmatched to any gene: 10. The CDR3 bases are TGTGCCAGCAAGGGAGAGCGGGAGGTGAGAGAGACCCAGTACTTC. Its protein is CASKGEREVRETQYF.

This chain uses TRBV6-8 with TRBJ2-5; 9 bases fit TRBD1. The length of the CDR3 is 13 residues. From germline, CDR1 is MNHGY and CDR2 SAAAGT. Trimming removed 6 bases from V and 2 bases from J; junction bases left unmatched: 1. CDR3 in amino acids: CASRDRGQETQYF. As DNA, the CDR3 is TGTGCCAGCAGGGACAGGGGACAAGAGACCCAGTACTTC.

The J gene is TRBJ1-1, the V gene TRBV12-3 or TRBV12-4, with D possibly being TRBD1 (6 bases). This CDR3 spans 13 amino acids. The V end lost 7 bases, the J end lost 4 bases, and 13 bases lay between the germline ends. The chain's CDR3 is CASIPGQSTEAFF. In DNA form, the CDR3 reads TGTGCCAGCATTCCCGGACAGTCCACTGAAGCTTTCTTT.

This chain joins TRBV28 and TRBJ1-1; a weak D match, TRBD1 (6 bases). Per the germline V gene, CDR1 is MDHEN and CDR2 is SYDVKM. The CDR3 consists of 16 residues. Trimming took 5 bases from V and 4 from J, leaving 20 bases between them. For the CDR3, the DNA is TGTGCCAGCAGTGCCCCCCCCGGACAAGGGGGCACTGAAGCTTTCTTT. This codes for CASSAPPGQGGTEAFF.

The J gene is TRBJ2-4, the V gene TRBV19; 7 bases fit TRBD2. The CDR3 has 13 amino acids. Germline V lookup: CDR1 LNHDA, CDR2 SQIVND (reference sequence). The ends lost 0 bases at V and 8 bases at J; junction bases unmatched: 1. In nucleotides, the CDR3 is TGTGCCAGTAGTATAGATCGGGGGGACATTCAGTACTTC. Protein product: CASSIDRGDIQYF.

This clone came up once. The chain joins TRBV6-4 to TRBJ2-1; TRBD2 matches 14 bases. CDR1 is MRHNA, CDR2 SNTAGT, per germline. The trim removed 5 bases at V and 3 bases at J, leaving 9 bases unmatched. This CDR3 comprises 18 residues. The CDR3 sequence is CASSNTGLAGANYNEQFF. Here the CDR3 DNA reads TGTGCCAGCAGTAATACGGGACTAGCGGGAGCAAACTACAATGAGCAGTTCTTC.

In DNA, the CDR3 is TGTGCCAGCAGCCGGACAGGGATGGAAAACACCATATATTTT. It encodes CASSRTGMENTIYF. This chain joins TRBV5-4 and TRBJ1-3, with 8 bases aligning to TRBD1. The V gene's germline CDR1 is SGHNT and CDR2 YYREEE (reference sequence). With 4 bases clipped from V and 6 bases from J, the junction kept 6 bases outside the gene matches. This CDR3 comprises 14 residues. Combining the CDR3 with reference TRBV5-4 and TRBJ1-3 gives the whole variable domain ETGVTQSPTHLIKTRGQQVTLRCSSQSGHNTVSWYQQALGQGPQFIFQYYREEENGRGNFPPRFSGLQFPNYSSELNVNALELDDSALYLCASSRTGMENTIYFGEGSWLTVV.

The V call is TRBV19, the J call TRBJ2-3, with D tentatively TRBD2 (6 bases). V lost 7 bases, J lost 3 bases, and 14 bases lay in between. CDR3 length equals 14 residues. Germline CDR1 LNHDA, CDR2 SQIVND (reference sequence). In DNA form, the CDR3 reads TGTGCCAGTATTGATGGAGGGAGGACAGATACGCAGTATTTT. It codes for CASIDGGRTDTQYF.

The rearrangement links TRBV2 to TRBJ2-7; 8 nucleotides align to TRBD2. This CDR3 comprises 15 residues. The germline gives CDR1 SNHLY, CDR2 FYNNEI. Trimming at V came to 1 base and at J to 6 bases, leaving 8 bases not matched to a gene. CDR3 DNA sequence: TGTGCCAGCAGTGAAGTCGGGAGGGGTCGGGGCGAGCAGTACTTC. It yields the protein CASSEVGRGRGEQYF.

The CDR3 here is CASSSTGTGDQPQHF. The DNA for the CDR3 is TGTGCCAGCAGCTCCACCGGGACAGGAGATCAGCCCCAGCATTTT. The gene calls are TRBV7-2 and TRBJ1-5; 8 bases are a match to TRBD1. Germline CDR1 reads SGHTA; CDR2 reads FQGNSA. The ends lost 4 bases at V and 5 bases at J; junction bases unmatched: 7. This CDR3 comprises 15 residues.

Written as DNA, the CDR3 is TGCGCCAGCAGCTTTAGGTCCTTTGGCAATGAGCAGTTCTTC. It encodes CASSFRSFGNEQFF. This chain connects TRBV5-1 to TRBJ2-1, with D unclear. This CDR3 has 14 residues. The V gene's germline CDR1 is SGHRS and CDR2 YFSETQ. V was trimmed by 2 bases and J by 6 bases, leaving 12 bases between them.